These 32 T cell receptor beta chains came from one sample sequenced in a study of glioma-infiltrating T cells. Amplification of TCR alpha and beta CDR3 regions from RNA used iRepertoire nested multiplex PCR. MiXCR was run by TCRdb on the multiplex PCR reads, yielding one entry per CDR3 protein. The sample lists about 93,000 distinct CDR3 sequences, 40% occurring once. Sequencing was carried out using glioma tissue, nonneoplastic brain tissue, or PBMCs (not recorded which). These receptors were taken from a human donor with low-grade glioma or glioblastoma, undergoing nonglioma brain surgery, or in good health (not recorded which).

The table lists this clonotype with many counts. The genes are TRBV29-1 and TRBJ2-7, with D unclear. V shed 1 base and J shed 3 bases, with 10 bases lying between them. The CDR3 contains 13 residues. Germline V gives CDR1 SQVTM, CDR2 ANQGSEA. CDR3 bases: TGCAGCGTTGAAGCAGGAACGCTCTACGAGCAGTACTTC. Protein sequence: CSVEAGTLYEQYF.

This clonotype has a single count. This CDR3 fails to terminate in the conserved phenylalanine or tryptophan, so it likely reflects a read error. The chain carries TRBV2 and TRBJ2-3, with D unclear. The germline V and J ends were trimmed by 4 bases and 4 bases, with 9 bases remaining between them. The CDR3 length is 13 residues. Germline V CDR1 and CDR2: SNHLY, FYNNEI. CDR3 in DNA: TGTGCCAGCAGTGGGTTAGCCCCAGATACGCAGTATCTT. It translates to CASSGLAPDTQYL.

This clonotype was counted many times. This chain uses TRBV12-3 or TRBV12-4 with TRBJ2-2; D call uncertain. V lost 6 bases and J 0 bases, leaving 5 bases between the germline ends. This CDR3 has 13 residues. The CDR3 protein is CASRRPNTGELFF. CDR3 in DNA: TGTGCCAGCAGAAGGCCGAACACCGGGGAGCTGTTTTTT.

This clonotype was seen many times. The rearrangement uses TRBV19 and TRBJ2-7; TRBD1 matches 10 bases. Unmatched junction bases numbered 0, after V lost 5 bases and J lost 2 bases. Germline V gene sequence: CDR1 LNHDA, CDR2 SQIVND (reference sequence). The CDR3 runs to 13 residues. CDR3 nucleotides: TGTGCCAGTAGTGACAGGGGGCCCTACGAGCAGTACTTC. It is translated as CASSDRGPYEQYF.

As concerns this clonotype: This likely comes from a read error, as the CDR3 has no conserved phenylalanine or tryptophan at its end. The genes are TRBV7-2 and TRBJ1-1; D is uncertain. Trimming took off 6 bases at V and 1 base at J, with 12 bases between the two ends. Germline lookup yields CDR1 SGHTA and CDR2 FQGNSA. The length of the CDR3 is 14 residues. CDR3: CASSFGRTNTEAFL. The DNA for the CDR3 is TGTGCCAGCAGTTTCGGACGGACGAACACTGAAGCTTTCCTT.

This clonotype was observed at least ten times. The genes are TRBV28 and TRBJ1-4; no definite D call. V was pared by 5 bases and J by 8 bases, with 18 bases between. CDR3 length: 15 residues. Per germline, CDR1 MDHEN and CDR2 SYDVKM. CDR3 sequence (DNA): TGTGCCAGCAGTCCACCCCTATCCCGAGGGGAAAAACTGTTTTTT. It translates to CASSPPLSRGEKLFF.

This clonotype was detected once. V and J are TRBV27 and TRBJ2-7; D may be TRBD1 (5 bases). Looked up from germline, CDR1 is MNHEY and CDR2 is SMNVEV (reference sequence). V was cut by 3 bases and J by 4 bases, with 7 bases left in between. The CDR3 spans 12 residues. CDR3 loop: CASSFGHYEQYF. The CDR3 coding sequence is TGTGCCAGCAGTTTCGGACATTACGAGCAGTACTTC.

To note about this clonotype: Mismatch with germline at one junction end may stem from a read error. This chain connects TRBV27 to TRBJ1-1; D remains ambiguous. The germline V gene encodes CDR1 MNHEY and CDR2 SMNVEV (reference sequence). The CDR3 extends over 14 amino acids. The CDR3: CAGSITTRLSEAFF. The CDR3 DNA reads TGTGCCGGCAGCATAACGACTCGGCTTTCTGAAGCCTTCTTT.

This clonotype appeared many times. The chain employs TRBV6-1 and TRBJ1-2; the match to TRBD1 covers 8 bases. The V segment lost 7 bases and the J segment 6 bases; nucleotides outside the gene matches: 7. CDR3 length: 13 residues. The V gene's germline CDR1 is MNHNS and CDR2 SASEGT. The CDR3 coding sequence is TGTGCCAGCACACAGGACAGGGCGGATGGCTACACCTTC. Its protein product is CASTQDRADGYTF.

The chain carries TRBV6-5 and TRBJ2-5; the D call may be TRBD1 or TRBD2 (5 bases each). Germline values: CDR1 MNHEY, CDR2 SVGAGI. The CDR3 runs 16 residues. Trimming shortened V by 2 bases and J by 5 bases, and 18 bases separated the two germline ends. The CDR3 sequence is CASSYSPGRSRETQYF. CDR3 coding DNA: TGTGCCAGCAGTTACAGCCCGGGACGGTCCCGGGAGACCCAGTACTTC.

This clonotype has only one observation. One junction end disagrees with the germline gene, perhaps due to a read error. The J gene is TRBJ2-7, the V gene TRBV6-8; D is perhaps TRBD2 (6 bases). Germline V CDR1 and CDR2: MNHGY, SAAAGT. There are 13 residues in the CDR3. The CDR3 nucleotides read TGTGCCAGCGGTCACTGGGACTCCAACGAGCAGTACTTC. This gives the protein CASGHWDSNEQYF.

The V and J genes are TRBV6-2 or TRBV6-3 and TRBJ2-1, with TRBD1 matching over 8 bases. Germline V gene data show CDR1 as MNHEY and CDR2 as SVGEGT. The CDR3 is made up of 14 amino acids. Germline trimming cut 7 bases from V and 2 bases from J; bases unmatched to any gene: 4. The CDR3: CASKGQGTYNEQFF. The CDR3 coding sequence is TGTGCCAGCAAAGGACAGGGAACCTACAATGAGCAGTTCTTC.

This chain connects TRBV27 to TRBJ2-7; D is possibly TRBD2 (5 bases). The germline CDR1 and CDR2 sequences are MNHEY and SMNVEV (reference sequence). The length of the CDR3 is 11 residues. Deletions cut 8 bases from V and 0 bases from J, with 5 bases between. The CDR3 DNA follows: TGTGCCAGCGACTACTCCTACGAGCAGTACTTC. Its protein is CASDYSYEQYF.

This clonotype was counted a single time. The V and J genes are TRBV7-9 and TRBJ1-2, with D tentatively TRBD1 (5 bases). Trimming left V 5 bases short and J 6 bases short, with 13 bases between. The CDR3 covers 13 residues. CDR1 and CDR2 (germline): SEHNR, FQNEAQ (reference sequence). CDR3 region: CASSSRQSNGYTF. The DNA for the CDR3 is TGTGCCAGCAGCAGCCGACAGAGCAATGGCTACACCTTC.

With regard to this clonotype: At one end the junction does not follow the germline gene, possibly because of a read error. The chain has TRBV4-2 and TRBJ1-5; no definite D call. This CDR3 has 19 residues. Germline loops: CDR1 LGHNA, CDR2 YNFKEQ. The CDR3 DNA reads TGTGCCAGCAGCTTAAGGGTGGCCGGTACGGCATATAGCAATCATCCCCAGCATTTC. It encodes CASSLRVAGTAYSNHPQHF.

About this clonotype itself: The final CDR3 position lacks the conserved phenylalanine or tryptophan, pointing to a likely read error. The gene calls are TRBV6-5 and TRBJ2-7; the match to TRBD2 covers 8 bases. Germline lookup yields CDR1 MNHEY and CDR2 SVGAGI. This CDR3 spans 16 amino acids. With 7 bases clipped from V and 4 bases from J, the junction kept 15 bases outside the gene matches. The CDR3 bases are TGTGCCAGCAATCCCGCCGGGACTAGAAGCTTTTACGAGCAGTACCTC. The encoded protein is CASNPAGTRSFYEQYL.

This clonotype was seen at least ten times. This chain joins TRBV6-1 and TRBJ2-7; a possible D gene is TRBD1 (5 bases). The V end was cut by 8 bases, the J end by 4 bases, with 6 bases between. The germline gives CDR1 MNHNS, CDR2 SASEGT. This CDR3 contains 10 residues. CDR3 region: CASGAYEQYF. CDR3 DNA sequence: TGTGCCAGCGGGGCTTACGAGCAGTACTTC.

The CDR3 protein is CSARGQGRYGYTF. The CDR3 DNA reads as TGCAGTGCTCGCGGACAGGGGAGGTATGGCTACACCTTC. The chain carries TRBV20-1 and TRBJ1-2, with 9 nucleotides matching TRBD1. CDR1 is DFQATT, CDR2 SNEGSKA, per germline (reference sequence). V lost 5 bases to trimming and J lost 5 bases; unmatched junction nucleotides: 6. This CDR3 is built from 13 residues.

This clonotype was detected ten times or more. This chain uses TRBV18 with TRBJ2-2, with TRBD2 matching 7 bases. CDR1 is KGHSH, CDR2 LQKENI, per germline. The CDR3 contains 13 residues. J was trimmed by 7 bases and V by 4 bases; bases with no gene match: 3. CDR3 region: CASSRGLDGELFF. CDR3 bases: TGTGCCAGCTCACGCGGACTAGACGGGGAGCTGTTTTTT.

This clonotype was seen ten or more times. CDR3 sequence reads: CASSLGVYNEQFF. The CDR3 DNA reads as TGCGCCAGCAGCCTAGGAGTCTACAATGAGCAGTTCTTC. The gene calls are TRBV4-1 and TRBJ2-1; D not certain. Trimming removed 4 bases from V and 3 bases from J, with 7 bases in between. This CDR3 region has 13 residues. The germline V gene has CDR1 MGHRA and CDR2 YSYEKL.

This clonotype occurred many times. The chain recombines TRBV28 with TRBJ2-1, with 8 positions matching TRBD1. With V trimmed by 6 bases and J by 3 bases, 4 bases remained unmatched. Germline V gene lookup returns CDR1 MDHEN and CDR2 SYDVKM. This CDR3 comprises 14 residues. For the CDR3, the DNA is TGTGCCAGCAGCGACAGGGGAAGCTACAATGAGCAGTTCTTC. The encoded protein is CASSDRGSYNEQFF.

With respect to this clonotype: A single base separates this from a much larger clone, so it may be a read error. The rearrangement links TRBV29-1 to TRBJ1-2; tentative D call: TRBD1 (6 bases). The CDR3 totals 12 residues. V was cut by 1 base and J by 8 bases, with 11 bases left in between. Germline lookup yields CDR1 SQVTM and CDR2 ANQGSEA. The CDR3: CSVEGRGGGYTF. In DNA form, the CDR3 reads TGCAGCGTTGAAGGAAGGGGGGGAGGCTACACCTTC.

About this clonotype: The junction departs from the called germline gene at one end, perhaps through a read error. V gene TRBV6-5 combines with J gene TRBJ2-1; D gene uncertain. The CDR3 contains 12 residues. Germline V gene data show CDR1 as MNHEY and CDR2 as SVGAGI. The CDR3 nucleotides are TGTGCCAGCATTTCACAGTACAATGAGCAGCTCTTC. Amino acids: CASISQYNEQLF.

This clonotype was found many times. V and J are TRBV5-1 and TRBJ2-1; the match to TRBD2 covers 8 bases. This CDR3 has 15 residues. The V segment lost 3 bases and the J segment 6 bases; nucleotides outside the gene matches: 8. CDR1 is SGHRS and CDR2 is YFSETQ in the germline V gene. The CDR3 coding sequence is TGCGCCAGCAGCTACACTAGCGGAGAATTCAATGAGCAGTTCTTC. Amino acid sequence: CASSYTSGEFNEQFF.

This clonotype showed up many times. The chain carries TRBV28 and TRBJ1-1; D gene uncertain. Germline-derived CDR1 and CDR2 are MDHEN and SYDVKM. This CDR3 spans 14 amino acids. V lost 6 bases and J lost 7, with 18 bases in between. CDR3 residues: CASSPSRAGSEAFF. The CDR3 region has the DNA TGTGCCAGCAGCCCATCGAGGGCCGGCAGTGAAGCTTTCTTT.

There are many counts of this clonotype. The V call is TRBV14, the J call TRBJ1-2; D not resolved. V gave up 0 bases and J gave up 5 bases, with 13 bases separating them. Germline loops: CDR1 SGHDN, CDR2 FVKESK. The CDR3 has 15 residues. CDR3 sequence reads: CASSQDRRLGYGYTF. The CDR3 DNA follows: TGTGCCAGCAGCCAAGATCGGCGGTTAGGGTATGGCTACACCTTC. The variable domain in full, completed from reference TRBV14 and TRBJ1-2, reads EAGVTQFPSHSVIEKGQTVTLRCDPISGHDNLYWYRRVMGKEIKFLLHFVKESKQDESGMPNNRFLAERTGGTYSTLKVQPAELEDSGVYFCASSQDRRLGYGYTFGSGTRLTVV.

This rearrangement joins TRBV20-1 to TRBJ2-3; 10 nucleotides align to TRBD2. This CDR3 contains 15 residues. With V trimmed by 0 bases and J by 5 bases, 5 bases remained unmatched. Germline assignment: CDR1 DFQATT and CDR2 SNEGSKA (reference sequence). DNA for the CDR3: TGCAGTGCTAGAGATCCACTAGCGGGAAAAGATACGCAGTATTTT. Its protein product is CSARDPLAGKDTQYF.

This clonotype has only one observation. A much bigger clone sits one base away, suggesting this may be a read error. The chain recombines TRBV7-9 with TRBJ2-1; tentative D call: TRBD1 (6 bases). The CDR3 consists of 14 residues. CDR1 and CDR2 from the germline V gene are SEHNR and FQNEAQ (reference sequence). The CDR3 DNA reads as TGTGACAGCAGCTTAGGACAGAAAAACAATGAGCAGTTCTTC. Its protein product is CDSSLGQKNNEQFF.

Of note for this clonotype: This clone may be a read error of a much larger clone one base away. This chain connects TRBV11-3 to TRBJ1-1; D ambiguous. The CDR3 is 15 residues long. The germline V gene has CDR1 SGHNT and CDR2 YENEEA. The V and J ends lost 1 base and 2 bases respectively, with 11 bases between them. DNA of the CDR3: TGTGCCAGCAGCTTAGTGCATGGGATCAACACTGAAGCTTTCTTT. It translates to CASSLVHGINTEAFF.

This clonotype was detected ten times or more. V gene TRBV2 combines with J gene TRBJ1-5, with 7 bases identical to TRBD1. CDR1 is SNHLY, CDR2 FYNNEI, per germline. Unmatched junction bases numbered 13, after V lost 8 bases and J lost 6 bases. The CDR3 loop spans 15 amino acids. CDR3 amino acids: CASSLRYRGLQPQHF. The CDR3, as DNA: TGTGCCAGCTCCTTGAGGTACAGGGGTCTTCAGCCCCAGCATTTT.

This clonotype has a count of ten or more. The chain joins TRBV18 to TRBJ1-1, with 9 bases fitting TRBD1. With V trimmed by 4 bases and J by 8 bases, 2 bases remained unmatched. Germline V gives CDR1 KGHSH, CDR2 LQKENI. This CDR3 is 12 amino acids long. The CDR3 DNA reads as TGTGCCAGCTCACGGACAGGGGAGGAAGCTTTCTTT. Translating gives CASSRTGEEAFF.

This clonotype was detected ten times or more. J is TRBJ1-2 and V is TRBV6-1, with TRBD1 matching over 7 bases. The CDR3 spans 12 residues. The junction had 8 bases not matched to a gene; V was cut back by 8 bases and J by 8 bases. Germline CDR1 is MNHNS and CDR2 is SASEGT. CDR3 sequence: CASLYRGGGYTF. The CDR3 DNA reads TGTGCCAGCCTTTACAGGGGTGGAGGCTACACCTTC.